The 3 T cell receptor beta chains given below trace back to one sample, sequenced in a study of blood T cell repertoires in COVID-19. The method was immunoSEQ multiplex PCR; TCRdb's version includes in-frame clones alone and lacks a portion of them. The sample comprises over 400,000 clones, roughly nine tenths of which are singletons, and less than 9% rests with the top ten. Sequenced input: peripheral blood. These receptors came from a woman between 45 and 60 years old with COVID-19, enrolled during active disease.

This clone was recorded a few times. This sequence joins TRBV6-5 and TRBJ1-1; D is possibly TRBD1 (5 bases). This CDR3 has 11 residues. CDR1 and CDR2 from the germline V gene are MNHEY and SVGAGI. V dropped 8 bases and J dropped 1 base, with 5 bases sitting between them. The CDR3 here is CASGQNTEAFF. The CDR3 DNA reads TGTGCCAGCGGACAGAACACTGAAGCTTTCTTT.

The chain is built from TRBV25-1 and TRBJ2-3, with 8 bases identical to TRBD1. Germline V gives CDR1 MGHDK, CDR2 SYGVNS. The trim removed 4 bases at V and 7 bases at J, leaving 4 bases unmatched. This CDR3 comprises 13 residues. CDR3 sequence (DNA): TGTGCCAGCAGTGCCGACAGGGGAAATACGCAGTATTTT. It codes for CASSADRGNTQYF.

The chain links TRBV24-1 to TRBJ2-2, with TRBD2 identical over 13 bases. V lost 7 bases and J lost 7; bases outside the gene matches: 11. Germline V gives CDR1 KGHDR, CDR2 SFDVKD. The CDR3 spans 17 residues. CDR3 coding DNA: TGTGCCACCAGACTAGCGGGACTAGCGGGGACTGACGGGGAGCTGTTTTTT. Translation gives CATRLAGLAGTDGELFF.